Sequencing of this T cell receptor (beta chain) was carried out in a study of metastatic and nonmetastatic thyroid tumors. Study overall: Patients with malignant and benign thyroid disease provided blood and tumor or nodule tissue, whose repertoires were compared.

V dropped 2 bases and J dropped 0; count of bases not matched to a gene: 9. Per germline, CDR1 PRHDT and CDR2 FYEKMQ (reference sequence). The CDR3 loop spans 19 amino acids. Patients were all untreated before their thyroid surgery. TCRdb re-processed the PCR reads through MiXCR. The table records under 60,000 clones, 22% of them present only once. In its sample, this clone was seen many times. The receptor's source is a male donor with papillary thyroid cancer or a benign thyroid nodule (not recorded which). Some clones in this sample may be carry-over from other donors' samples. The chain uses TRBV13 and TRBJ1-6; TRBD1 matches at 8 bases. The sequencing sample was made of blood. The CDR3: CASSLNLGQGSSYNSPLHF. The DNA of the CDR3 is TGTGCCAGCAGCTTAAATTTAGGACAGGGAAGCTCCTATAATTCACCCCTCCACTTT.